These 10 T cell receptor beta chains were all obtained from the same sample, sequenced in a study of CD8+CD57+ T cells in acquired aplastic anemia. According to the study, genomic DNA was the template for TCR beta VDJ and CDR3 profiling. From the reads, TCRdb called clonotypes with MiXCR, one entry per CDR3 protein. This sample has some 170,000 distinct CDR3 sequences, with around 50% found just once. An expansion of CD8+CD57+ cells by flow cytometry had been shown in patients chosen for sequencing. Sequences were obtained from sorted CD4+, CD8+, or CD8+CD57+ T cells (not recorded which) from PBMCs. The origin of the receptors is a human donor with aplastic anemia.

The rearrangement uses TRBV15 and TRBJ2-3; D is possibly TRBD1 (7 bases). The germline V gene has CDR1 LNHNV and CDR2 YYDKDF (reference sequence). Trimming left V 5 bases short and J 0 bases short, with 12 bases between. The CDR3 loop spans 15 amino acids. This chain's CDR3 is CATSQEGASTDTQYF. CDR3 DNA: TGTGCCACCAGCCAGGAGGGGGCGAGCACAGATACGCAGTATTTT.

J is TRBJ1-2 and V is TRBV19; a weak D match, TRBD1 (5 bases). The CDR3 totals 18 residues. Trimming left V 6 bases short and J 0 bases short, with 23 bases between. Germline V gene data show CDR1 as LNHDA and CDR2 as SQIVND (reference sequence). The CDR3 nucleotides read TGTGCCAGTAGCACGACCGAGGGAAGGGGACGGACTAACTATGGCTACACCTTC. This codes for CASSTTEGRGRTNYGYTF.

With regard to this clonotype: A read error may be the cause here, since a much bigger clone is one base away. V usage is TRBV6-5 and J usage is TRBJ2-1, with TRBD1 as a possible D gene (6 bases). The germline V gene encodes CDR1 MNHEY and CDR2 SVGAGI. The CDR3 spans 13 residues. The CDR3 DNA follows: TGTGCCGGCAGTTCCGGACAGAGGTATGAGCAGTTCTTC. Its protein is CAGSSGQRYEQFF.

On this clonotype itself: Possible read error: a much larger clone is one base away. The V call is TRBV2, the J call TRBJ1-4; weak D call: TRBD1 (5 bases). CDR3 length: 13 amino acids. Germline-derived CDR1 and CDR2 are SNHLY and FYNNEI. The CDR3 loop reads CACSPGANEKLFF. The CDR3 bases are TGTGCCTGCAGCCCGGGGGCTAATGAAAAACTGTTTTTT.

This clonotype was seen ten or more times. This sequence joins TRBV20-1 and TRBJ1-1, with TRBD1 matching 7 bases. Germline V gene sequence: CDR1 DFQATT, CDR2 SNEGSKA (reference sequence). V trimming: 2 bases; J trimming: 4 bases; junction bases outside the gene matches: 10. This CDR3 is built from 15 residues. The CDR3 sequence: CSARKGAPGGTEAFF. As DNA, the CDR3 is TGCAGTGCTAGAAAGGGGGCGCCCGGGGGCACTGAAGCTTTCTTT.

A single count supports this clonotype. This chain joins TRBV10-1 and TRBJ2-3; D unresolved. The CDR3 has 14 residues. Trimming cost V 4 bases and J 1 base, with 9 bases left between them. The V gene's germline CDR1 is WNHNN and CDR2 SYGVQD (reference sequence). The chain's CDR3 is CASSASSCTDTQYF. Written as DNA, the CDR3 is TGCGCCAGCAGTGCAAGTAGTTGCACAGATACGCAGTATTTT.

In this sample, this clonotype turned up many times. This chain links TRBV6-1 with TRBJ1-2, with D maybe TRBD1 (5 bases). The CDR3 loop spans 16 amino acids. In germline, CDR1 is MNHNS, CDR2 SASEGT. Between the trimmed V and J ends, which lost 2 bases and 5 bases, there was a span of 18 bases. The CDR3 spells CASSELRGTGSYGYTF. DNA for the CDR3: TGTGCCAGCAGTGAACTTCGGGGCACGGGGTCTTATGGCTACACCTTC.

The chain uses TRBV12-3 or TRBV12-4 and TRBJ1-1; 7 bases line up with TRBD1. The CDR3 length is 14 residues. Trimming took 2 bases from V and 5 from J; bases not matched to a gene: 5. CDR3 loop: CASSLQGGMTEAFF. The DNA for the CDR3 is TGTGCCAGCAGTTTACAGGGGGGAATGACTGAAGCTTTCTTT.

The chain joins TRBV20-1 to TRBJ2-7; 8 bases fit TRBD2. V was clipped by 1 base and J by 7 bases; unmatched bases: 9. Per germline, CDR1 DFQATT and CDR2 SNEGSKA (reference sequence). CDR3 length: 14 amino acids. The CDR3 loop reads CSARGTGGPIEQYF. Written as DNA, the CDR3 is TGCAGTGCTAGAGGGACGGGAGGGCCAATAGAGCAGTACTTC.

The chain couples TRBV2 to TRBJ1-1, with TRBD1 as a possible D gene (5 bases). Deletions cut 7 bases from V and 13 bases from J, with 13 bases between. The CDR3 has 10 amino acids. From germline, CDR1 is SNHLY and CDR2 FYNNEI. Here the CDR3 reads CASTTPGDFF. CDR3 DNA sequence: TGTGCCAGCACCACTCCGGGGGATTTCTTT.